The T cell receptor (beta chain) under discussion was sequenced for a study of early T cells in non-severe SARS-CoV-2 infection. Overall study findings and caveats: Lookups in VDJdb leaned toward anti-spike CD8 responses and missed private and CD4 specificities.

TCRdb recomputed calls from the 5' RACE reads with MiXCR, one row per CDR3 protein. This repertoire shows approximately 35,000 distinct CDR3 sequences, around 5% found once; its top ten account for around 14%. This clonotype was counted many times. Antigen unknown. The specimen was whole blood. The receptor's source is an adult who was a healthcare worker with PCR-confirmed SARS-CoV-2 infection or an uninfected control (not recorded which).

The CDR3 DNA reads TGTGCCAGCAGTGCGGGACTAGCGGGGGCTGGCACCTACGAGCAGTACTTC. Its translation is CASSAGLAGAGTYEQYF. This chain links TRBV6-1 with TRBJ2-7; TRBD2 matches 14 bases. The germline V gene encodes CDR1 MNHNS and CDR2 SASEGT. The CDR3 totals 17 residues. The V and J ends lost 4 bases and 2 bases, in that order; junction bases with no gene match: 7.